The text below deals with one TCR beta chain. What it binds is not known. CDR1 and CDR2 from the germline V gene are LNHDA and SQIVND (reference sequence). J was trimmed by 4 bases and V by 3 bases; bases with no gene match: 3. The CDR3 extends over 14 amino acids. This sample is drawn from a study of lymphopenia after photon versus proton radiotherapy. Study outcomes and limitations: Larger post-nadir TCR diversity loss correlated inversely with survival in deceased patients.

Some clones are missing from TCRdb's copy, which holds only in-frame ones; the method was immunoSEQ multiplex PCR. The data hold about 83,000 clones, with around 88% observed a single time. The clonotype originates from a man aged 55 to 70 with pancreatic cancer. The chain uses TRBV19 and TRBJ1-1; TRBD1 agrees at 9 bases. The sample here was peripheral blood, taken from a patient treated with proton-based radiotherapy. The CDR3 nucleotides are TGTGCCAGTAGTATCGACAGGGGGGGCACTGAAGCTTTCTTT. Translation: CASSIDRGGTEAFF.